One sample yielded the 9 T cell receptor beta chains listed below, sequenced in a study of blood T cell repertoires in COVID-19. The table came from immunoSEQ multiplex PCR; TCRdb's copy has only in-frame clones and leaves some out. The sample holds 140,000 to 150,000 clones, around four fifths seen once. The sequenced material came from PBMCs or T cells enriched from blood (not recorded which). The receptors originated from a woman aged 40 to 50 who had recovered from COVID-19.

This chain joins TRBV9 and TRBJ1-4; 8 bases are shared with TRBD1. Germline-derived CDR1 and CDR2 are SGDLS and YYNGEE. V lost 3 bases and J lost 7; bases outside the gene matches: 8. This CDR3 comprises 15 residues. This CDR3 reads CASSDTGQGREKLFF. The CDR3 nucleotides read TGTGCCAGCAGCGACACTGGACAGGGTCGTGAAAAACTGTTTTTT.

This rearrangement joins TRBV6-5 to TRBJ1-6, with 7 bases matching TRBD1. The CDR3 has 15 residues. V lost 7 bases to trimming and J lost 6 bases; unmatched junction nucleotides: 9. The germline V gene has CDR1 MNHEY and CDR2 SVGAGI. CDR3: CASNADRVPNSPLHF. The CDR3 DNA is TGTGCCAGCAACGCCGACAGGGTTCCTAATTCACCCCTCCACTTT.

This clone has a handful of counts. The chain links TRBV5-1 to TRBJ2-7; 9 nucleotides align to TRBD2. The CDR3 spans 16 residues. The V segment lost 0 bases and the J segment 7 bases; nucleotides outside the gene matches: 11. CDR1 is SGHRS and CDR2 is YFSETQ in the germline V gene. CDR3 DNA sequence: TGCGCCAGCAGCTTGGGGAGCGGCGGGAGGGCCCATGAGCAGTACTTC. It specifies CASSLGSGGRAHEQYF.

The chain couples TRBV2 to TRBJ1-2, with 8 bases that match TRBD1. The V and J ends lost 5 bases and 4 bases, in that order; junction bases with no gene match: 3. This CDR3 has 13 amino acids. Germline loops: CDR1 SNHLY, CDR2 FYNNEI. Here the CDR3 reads CASSRQGTYGYTF. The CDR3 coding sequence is TGTGCCAGCAGTAGACAGGGGACCTATGGCTACACCTTC.

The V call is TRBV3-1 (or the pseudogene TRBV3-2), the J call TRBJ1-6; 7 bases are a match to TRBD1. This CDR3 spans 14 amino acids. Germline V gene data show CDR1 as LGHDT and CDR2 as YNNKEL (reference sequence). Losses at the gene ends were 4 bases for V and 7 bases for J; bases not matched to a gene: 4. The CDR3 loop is CASSLGQMNSPLHF. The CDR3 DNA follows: TGTGCCAGCAGCCTGGGACAGATGAATTCACCCCTCCACTTT.

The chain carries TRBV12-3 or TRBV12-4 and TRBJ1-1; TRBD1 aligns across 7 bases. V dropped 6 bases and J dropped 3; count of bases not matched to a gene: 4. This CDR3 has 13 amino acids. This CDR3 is CASSLTGYTEAFF. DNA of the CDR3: TGTGCCAGCAGCTTGACAGGGTACACTGAAGCTTTCTTT.

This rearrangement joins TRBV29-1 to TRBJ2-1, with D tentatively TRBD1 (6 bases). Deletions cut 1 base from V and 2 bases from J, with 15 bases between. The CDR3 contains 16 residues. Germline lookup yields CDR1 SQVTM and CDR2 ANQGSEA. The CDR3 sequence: CSVEGQTGSPYNEQFF. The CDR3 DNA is TGCAGCGTTGAAGGGCAGACAGGTTCACCCTACAATGAGCAGTTCTTC.

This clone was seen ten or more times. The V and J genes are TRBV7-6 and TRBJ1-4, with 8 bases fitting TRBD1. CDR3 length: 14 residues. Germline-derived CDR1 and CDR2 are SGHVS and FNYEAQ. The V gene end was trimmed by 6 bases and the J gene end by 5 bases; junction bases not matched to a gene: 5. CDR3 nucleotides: TGTGCCAGCAGTGGACAGGGCTTCAATGAAAAACTGTTTTTT. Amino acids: CASSGQGFNEKLFF. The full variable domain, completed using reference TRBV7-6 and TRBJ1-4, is GAGVSQSPRYKVTKRGQDVALRCDPISGHVSLYWYRQALGQGPEFLTYFNYEAQQDKSGLPNDRFSAERPEGSISTLTIQRTEQRDSAMYRCASSGQGFNEKLFFGSGTQLSVL.

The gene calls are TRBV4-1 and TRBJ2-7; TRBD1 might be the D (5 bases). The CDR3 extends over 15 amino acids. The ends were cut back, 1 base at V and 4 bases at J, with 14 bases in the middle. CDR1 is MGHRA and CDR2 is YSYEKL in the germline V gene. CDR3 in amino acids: CASSQAVHPGYEQYF. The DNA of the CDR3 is TGCGCCAGCAGCCAAGCAGTTCACCCAGGGTACGAGCAGTACTTC.